This T cell receptor beta chain was found in a study of CD4+ T cells in melanoma. General study findings and limits: A reported correlation linked neoantigen-specific CD4+ T cells to CD8+, macrophage and B cell function.

The table came from immunoSEQ multiplex PCR; TCRdb's copy has only in-frame clones and leaves some out. The sample has tens of thousands of clones, over 60% seen once. A remark on this clone: The antigen is undetermined.

This sequence was found in a human donor with melanoma. Sequencing was carried out using tumor tissue.

CDR3 loop: CASSQNRGRRSLEQYF. The CDR3 bases are TGTGCCAGCAGTCAGAACAGGGGTCGCCGGTCGTTGGAGCAGTACTTC. The rearrangement joins TRBV28 to TRBJ2-7; 7 positions agree with TRBD1. J was trimmed by 7 bases and V by 5 bases; bases with no gene match: 17. The CDR3 loop spans 16 amino acids. Looked up from germline, CDR1 is MDHEN and CDR2 is SYDVKM.